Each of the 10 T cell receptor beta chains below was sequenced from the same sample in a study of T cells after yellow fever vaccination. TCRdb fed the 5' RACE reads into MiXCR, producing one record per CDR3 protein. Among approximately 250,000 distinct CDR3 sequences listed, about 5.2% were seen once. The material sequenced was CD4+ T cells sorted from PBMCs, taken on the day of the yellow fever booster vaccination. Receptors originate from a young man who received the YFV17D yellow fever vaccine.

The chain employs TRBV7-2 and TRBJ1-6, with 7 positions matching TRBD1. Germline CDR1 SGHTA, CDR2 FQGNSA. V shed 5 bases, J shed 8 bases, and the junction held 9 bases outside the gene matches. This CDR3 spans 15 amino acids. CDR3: CASSATGWIDSPLHF. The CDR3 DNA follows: TGTGCCAGCAGCGCGACAGGGTGGATAGATTCACCCCTCCACTTT.

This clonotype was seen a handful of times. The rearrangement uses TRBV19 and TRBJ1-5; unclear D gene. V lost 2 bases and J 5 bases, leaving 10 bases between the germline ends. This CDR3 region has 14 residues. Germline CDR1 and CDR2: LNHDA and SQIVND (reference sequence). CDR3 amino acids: CASSILGSDQPQHF. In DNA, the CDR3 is TGTGCCAGTAGTATACTAGGGTCCGATCAGCCCCAGCATTTT.

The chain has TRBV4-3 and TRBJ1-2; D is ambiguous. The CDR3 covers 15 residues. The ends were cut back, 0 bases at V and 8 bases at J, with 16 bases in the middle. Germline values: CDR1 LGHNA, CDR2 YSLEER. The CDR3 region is CASSQERADLGGYTF. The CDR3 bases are TGCGCCAGCAGCCAAGAGAGGGCGGACCTGGGAGGCTACACCTTC.

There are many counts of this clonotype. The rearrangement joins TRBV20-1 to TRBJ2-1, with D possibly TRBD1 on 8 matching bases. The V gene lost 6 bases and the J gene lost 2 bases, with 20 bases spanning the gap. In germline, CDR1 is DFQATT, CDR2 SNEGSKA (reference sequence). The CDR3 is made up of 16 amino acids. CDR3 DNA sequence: TGCAGTGCCATAGGACAGGGAGGGTTTACCTACAATGAGCAGTTCTTC. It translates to CSAIGQGGFTYNEQFF.

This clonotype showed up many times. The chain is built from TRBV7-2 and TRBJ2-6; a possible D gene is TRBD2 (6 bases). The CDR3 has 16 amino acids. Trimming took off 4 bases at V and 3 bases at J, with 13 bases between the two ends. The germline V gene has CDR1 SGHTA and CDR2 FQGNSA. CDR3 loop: CASSSGLHLGANVLTF. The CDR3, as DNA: TGTGCCAGCAGCTCGGGACTCCACCTTGGGGCCAACGTCCTGACTTTC.

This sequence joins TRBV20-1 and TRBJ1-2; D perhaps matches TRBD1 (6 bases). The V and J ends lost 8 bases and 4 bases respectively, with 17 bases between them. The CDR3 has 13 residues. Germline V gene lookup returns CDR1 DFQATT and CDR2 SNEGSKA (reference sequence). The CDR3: CSTLRQAPYGYTF. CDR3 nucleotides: TGCAGTACTTTACGACAGGCGCCCTATGGCTACACCTTC.

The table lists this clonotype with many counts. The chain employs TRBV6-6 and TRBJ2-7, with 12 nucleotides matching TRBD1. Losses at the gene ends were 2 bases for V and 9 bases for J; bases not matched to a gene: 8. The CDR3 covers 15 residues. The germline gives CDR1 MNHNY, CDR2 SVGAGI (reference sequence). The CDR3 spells CASSYRIPGQGAQYV. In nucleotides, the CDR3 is TGTGCCAGCAGTTACCGGATTCCGGGACAGGGGGCGCAGTACGTC.

The chain's CDR3 is CASSLTGQGVNQPQHF. Here the CDR3 DNA reads TGTGCCAGCAGCCTTACAGGACAGGGAGTGAATCAGCCCCAGCATTTT. The rearrangement uses TRBV7-2 and TRBJ1-5; TRBD1 matches 8 bases. V was pared by 5 bases and J by 4 bases, with 10 bases of the junction left unmatched. The length of the CDR3 is 16 residues. The germline V gene encodes CDR1 SGHTA and CDR2 FQGNSA.

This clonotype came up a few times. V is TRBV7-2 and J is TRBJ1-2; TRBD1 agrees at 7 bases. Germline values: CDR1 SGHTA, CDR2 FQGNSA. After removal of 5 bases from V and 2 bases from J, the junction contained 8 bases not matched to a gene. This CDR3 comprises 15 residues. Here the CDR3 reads CASSPTGRENYGYTF. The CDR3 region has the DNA TGTGCCAGCAGCCCGACAGGGAGGGAGAACTATGGCTACACCTTC.

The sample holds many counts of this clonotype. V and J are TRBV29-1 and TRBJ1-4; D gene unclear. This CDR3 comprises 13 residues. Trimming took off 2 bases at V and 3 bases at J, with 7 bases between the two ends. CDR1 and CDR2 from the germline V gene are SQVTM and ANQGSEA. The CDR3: CSVELGSNEKLFF. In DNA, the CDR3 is TGCAGCGTTGAATTGGGCTCTAATGAAAAACTGTTTTTT.